The 30 T cell receptor beta chains listed next were all sequenced from one sample in a study of OX40 agonist ivuxolimab in advanced cancers. Here immunoSEQ multiplex PCR was the method, and the copy in TCRdb shows in-frame clones only, minus some. The sample holds around 100,000 clones; roughly nine tenths are singletons and the top ten take 5.5%. This specimen consisted of CD4+ or CD8+ T cells sorted from blood, obtained in a trial of the OX40 agonist ivuxolimab. The receptors here all came from an adult with an advanced solid tumor such as melanoma, head and neck, liver or kidney cancer.

This CDR3 is CASRQTGGWESEQYF. CDR3 in DNA: TGTGCCAGCAGGCAGACAGGGGGCTGGGAGAGCGAGCAGTACTTC. This chain links TRBV7-9 with TRBJ2-5; 10 bases are a match to TRBD1. The J call is in doubt because the DNA end fits TRBJ2-7 better. Germline CDR1 reads SEHNR; CDR2 reads FQNEAQ (reference sequence). The CDR3 contains 15 residues.

The CDR3 nucleotides are TGTGCCAGTAATGGGGGGGGCACTAGCGGGAATGAGCAGTTCTTC. It translates to CASNGGGTSGNEQFF. The J gene is TRBJ2-1, the V gene TRBV19; 9 bases are a match to TRBD2. The V gene end was trimmed by 7 bases and the J gene end by 7 bases; junction bases not matched to a gene: 11. This CDR3 spans 15 amino acids. Germline values: CDR1 LNHDA, CDR2 SQIVND (reference sequence).

V gene TRBV11-2 combines with J gene TRBJ2-7; 7 bases line up with TRBD1. V lost 5 bases, J lost 0 bases, and 7 bases stayed unmatched. Germline CDR1 is SGHAT and CDR2 is FQNNGV. The CDR3 is 15 amino acids. The CDR3 nucleotides read TGTGCCAGCAGCGCAGGACAGGTTAGCTCCTACGAGCAGTACTTC. It translates to CASSAGQVSSYEQYF.

The chain couples TRBV5-1 to TRBJ1-2, with 7 positions matching TRBD1. Germline V lookup: CDR1 SGHRS, CDR2 YFSETQ. This CDR3 region has 16 residues. Trimming removed 7 bases from V and 4 bases from J; junction bases left unmatched: 16. The CDR3 DNA sequence: TGCGCCAGCCGCCCTCCCCCGGGACAGAGACTCTATGGCTACACCTTC. Encoded protein: CASRPPPGQRLYGYTF. The variable domain in full, completed from reference TRBV5-1 and TRBJ1-2, reads KAGVTQTPRYLIKTRGQQVTLSCSPISGHRSVSWYQQTPGQGLQFLFEYFSETQRNKGNFPGRFSGRQFSNSRSEMNVSTLELGDSALYLCASRPPPGQRLYGYTFGSGTRLTVV.

The chain has TRBV5-1 and TRBJ1-4; D remains unclear. The CDR3 is 15 residues long. The V end lost 0 bases, the J end lost 2 bases, and 8 bases lay between the germline ends. Germline lookup yields CDR1 SGHRS and CDR2 YFSETQ. CDR3 nucleotides: TGCGCCAGCAGCTTGGGAGGAGTGACTAATGAAAAACTGTTTTTT. Amino acids: CASSLGGVTNEKLFF.

The chain employs TRBV4-1 and TRBJ2-3, with 8 bases identical to TRBD2. Germline-derived CDR1 and CDR2 are MGHRA and YSYEKL. This CDR3 contains 19 residues. The trim removed 0 bases at V and 1 base at J, leaving 12 bases unmatched. DNA for the CDR3: TGCGCCAGCAGCCAAGATAGGAGCGGGGGCCAAGAGGGCACAGATACGCAGTATTTT. Amino acids: CASSQDRSGGQEGTDTQYF.

This chain connects TRBV5-4 to TRBJ1-2, with TRBD1 as a possible D gene (6 bases). CDR1 is SGHNT and CDR2 is YYREEE in the germline V gene (reference sequence). CDR3 length equals 14 residues. V dropped 4 bases and J dropped 8 bases, with 18 bases sitting between them. The CDR3 nucleotides are TGTGCCAGCAGCCTCGGGAACAGGGAGTACGGCTACACCTTC. It yields the protein CASSLGNREYGYTF.

Points on this clone: The same CDR3 can be traced to other DNA sequences in this sample. The chain carries TRBV5-6 and TRBJ1-1, with D perhaps TRBD1 (5 bases). Germline V CDR1 and CDR2: SGHDT, YYEEEE. Trimming stripped 0 bases from V and 1 base from J, with 7 bases between. The CDR3 has 14 residues. Here the CDR3 reads CASSLGQKNTEAFF. CDR3 DNA sequence: TGTGCCAGCAGCTTGGGACAGAAGAACACTGAAGCTTTCTTT.

V usage is TRBV5-1 and J usage is TRBJ1-4, with D maybe TRBD1 (5 bases). Trimming stripped 4 bases from V and 8 bases from J, with 18 bases between. The CDR3 consists of 15 residues. The germline CDR1 and CDR2 sequences are SGHRS and YFSETQ. In nucleotides, the CDR3 is TGCGCCAGCAGCCCCTGGAGAGGGGCGGAAGAAAAACTGTTTTTT. It codes for CASSPWRGAEEKLFF.

V is TRBV4-3 and J is TRBJ1-2; a possible D gene is TRBD1 (5 bases). The germline V gene encodes CDR1 LGHNA and CDR2 YSLEER. V lost 1 base and J 1 base, leaving 13 bases between the germline ends. The CDR3 runs 16 residues. The CDR3 region has the DNA TGCGCCAGCAGCCAAGGGATTATCAGGGATAACTATGGCTACACCTTC. It codes for CASSQGIIRDNYGYTF.

This chain connects TRBV25-1 to TRBJ1-1; D ambiguous. The germline V gene has CDR1 MGHDK and CDR2 SYGVNS. V was clipped by 3 bases and J by 1 base, with 9 bases between them. The CDR3 extends over 14 amino acids. The CDR3 sequence: CASSDWVENTEAFF. Here the CDR3 DNA reads TGTGCCAGCAGTGATTGGGTCGAGAACACTGAAGCTTTCTTT.

The chain recombines TRBV7-3 with TRBJ1-1; D gene uncertain. V was clipped by 5 bases and J by 0 bases, with 10 bases between them. The germline CDR1 and CDR2 sequences are SGHTA and FQGTGA. The CDR3 runs to 14 residues. Here the CDR3 DNA reads TGTGCCAGCAGCCCCGGTCCCATGAACACTGAAGCTTTCTTT. It yields the protein CASSPGPMNTEAFF.

This sequence joins TRBV6-1 and TRBJ2-3; 11 nucleotides line up with TRBD2. The CDR3 spans 16 residues. Germline-derived CDR1 and CDR2 are MNHNS and SASEGT. Trimming at V came to 4 bases and at J to 4 bases, leaving 7 bases not matched to a gene. The CDR3 reads CASSASTSGKADTQYF. The CDR3 region has the DNA TGTGCCAGCAGTGCCTCGACTAGCGGGAAGGCAGATACGCAGTATTTT.

With regard to this clone: Distinct nucleotide sequences in the sample also encode this CDR3. The V and J genes are TRBV7-2 and TRBJ1-1; D possibly corresponds to TRBD1 (5 bases). This CDR3 has 12 residues. The germline CDR1 and CDR2 sequences are SGHTA and FQGNSA. V dropped 5 bases and J dropped 4 bases, with 8 bases sitting between them. CDR3 bases: TGTGCCAGCAGCCTGGGGCTCACTGAAGCTTTCTTT. Protein product: CASSLGLTEAFF.

This clone was detected only a few times. This chain connects TRBV6-1 to TRBJ2-7; D may match TRBD1 or TRBD2 (5 bases each). CDR3 size: 15 residues. CDR1 and CDR2 from the germline V gene are MNHNS and SASEGT. The V gene lost 4 bases and the J gene lost 3 bases, with 16 bases spanning the gap. The CDR3 protein is CASSVGGVGGYEQYF. The DNA for the CDR3 is TGTGCCAGCAGTGTTGGGGGAGTCGGTGGCTACGAGCAGTACTTC.

J is TRBJ1-2 and V is TRBV9; tentative D call: TRBD1 (6 bases). V was trimmed by 4 bases and J by 8 bases, leaving 21 bases between them. The CDR3 length is 15 residues. Germline CDR1 SGDLS, CDR2 YYNGEE. The CDR3: CASSPSRGGLGGYTF. The CDR3 DNA reads TGTGCCAGCAGCCCCTCGCGGGGGGGGCTAGGAGGCTACACCTTC.

The rearrangement uses TRBV27 and TRBJ2-5; 16 nucleotides align to TRBD2. Looked up from germline, CDR1 is MNHEY and CDR2 is SMNVEV (reference sequence). The trim removed 5 bases at V and 5 bases at J, leaving 5 bases unmatched. The CDR3 length is 16 residues. CDR3 in DNA: TGTGCCAGCAGTCCCGGGACTAGCGGGAGGGAGGAGACCCAGTACTTC. Encoded protein: CASSPGTSGREETQYF.

The gene calls are TRBV5-8 and TRBJ2-5; 12 nucleotides agree with TRBD1. This CDR3 contains 16 residues. V shed 4 bases, J shed 4 bases, and the junction held 8 bases outside the gene matches. Germline V gives CDR1 SGHTS, CDR2 YDEGEE. CDR3 region: CASSGGTGGSGETQYF. CDR3 nucleotides: TGTGCCAGCAGCGGAGGGACAGGGGGCTCGGGAGAGACCCAGTACTTC. Full variable domain (missing parts from reference TRBV5-8 and TRBJ2-5): EAGVTQSPTHLIKTRGQQATLRCSPISGHTSVYWYQQALGLGLQFLLWYDEGEERNRGNFPPRFSGRQFPNYSSELNVNALELEDSALYLCASSGGTGGSGETQYFGPGTRLLVL.

The genes are TRBV7-8 and TRBJ1-5; the D is unclear. This CDR3 spans 15 amino acids. The germline gives CDR1 SGHVS, CDR2 FQNEAQ. V shed 5 bases and J shed 5 bases, with 16 bases lying between them. DNA for the CDR3: TGTGCCAGCAGCCTCACTTCCCGTACCGATCAGCCCCAGCATTTT. This translates into CASSLTSRTDQPQHF.

The chain links TRBV11-2 to TRBJ1-6; no clear D. Germline CDR1 SGHAT, CDR2 FQNNGV. V was cut by 3 bases and J by 9 bases, with 6 bases left in between. CDR3 length: 12 residues. CDR3 in DNA: TGTGCCAGCAGCTTTTCCGGTTCACCCCTCCACTTT. Amino acid sequence: CASSFSGSPLHF.

The J gene is TRBJ1-5, the V gene TRBV4-2, with D possibly TRBD1 on 5 matching bases. Germline-derived CDR1 and CDR2 are LGHNA and YNFKEQ. V gave up 0 bases and J gave up 0 bases, with 12 bases separating them. The CDR3 runs 17 residues. CDR3 nucleotide sequence: TGTGCCAGCAGCCAAGATGGGGGGGGACCTAGCAATCAGCCCCAGCATTTT. As protein: CASSQDGGGPSNQPQHF.

Turning to this clone: Germline and junction disagree at one end, which may indicate a read error. The sample holds other DNA sequences that translate to the same CDR3. The rearrangement uses TRBV15 and TRBJ1-2; unclear D gene. The CDR3 is made up of 17 amino acids. Germline V gene data show CDR1 as LNHNV and CDR2 as YYDKDF (reference sequence). The CDR3 protein is CATSNGSPAELNYGYTF. The DNA for the CDR3 is TGTGCCACCAGCAATGGTTCCCCGGCGGAGTTGAACTATGGCTACACTTTC.

The chain carries TRBV6-6 and TRBJ2-7; the D gene is possibly TRBD1 (7 bases). The CDR3 runs to 15 residues. The germline V gene encodes CDR1 MNHNY and CDR2 SVGAGI (reference sequence). V dropped 2 bases and J dropped 1 base, with 12 bases sitting between them. Written as DNA, the CDR3 is TGTGCCAGCAGTTACGTGCAGGGGGGTTCCTACGAGCAGTACTTC. Protein sequence: CASSYVQGGSYEQYF.

This rearrangement joins TRBV2 to TRBJ1-1, with D unresolved. CDR1 and CDR2 from the germline V gene are SNHLY and FYNNEI. V lost 7 bases and J lost 1, with 10 bases in between. There are 13 residues in the CDR3. CDR3 sequence: CASNFAGNTEAFF. In DNA, the CDR3 is TGTGCCAGCAACTTCGCGGGGAACACTGAAGCTTTCTTT.

V is TRBV18 and J is TRBJ2-7; possibly TRBD1 for D (5 bases). Trimming shortened V by 5 bases and J by 3 bases, and 8 bases separated the two germline ends. This CDR3 is 12 amino acids long. Germline CDR1 and CDR2: KGHSH and LQKENI. CDR3 loop: CASSADSYEQYF. CDR3 sequence (DNA): TGTGCCAGCTCAGCTGACAGCTACGAGCAGTACTTC.

The chain combines TRBV5-6 with TRBJ1-3; 9 bases are shared with TRBD1. Per the germline V gene, CDR1 is SGHDT and CDR2 is YYEEEE. This CDR3 has 17 residues. V lost 4 bases to trimming and J lost 3 bases; unmatched junction nucleotides: 11. CDR3 nucleotide sequence: TGTGCCAGCAGCGGAAAACAGGGGGCGAATTTTGGAAACACCATATATTTT. It yields the protein CASSGKQGANFGNTIYF.

This clone showed up just once. The chain joins TRBV5-1 to TRBJ1-4, with D possibly TRBD1 on 6 matching bases. The CDR3 is 15 amino acids. CDR1 and CDR2 from the germline V gene are SGHRS and YFSETQ. V was trimmed by 4 bases and J by 3 bases, leaving 13 bases between them. This CDR3 is CASSTGQTSNEKLFF. The CDR3 nucleotides read TGCGCCAGCAGCACCGGACAGACCTCTAATGAAAAACTGTTTTTT.

The gene calls are TRBV5-1 and TRBJ2-2; the D is unclear. V was cut by 4 bases and J by 5 bases, with 15 bases left in between. The CDR3 loop spans 15 amino acids. Germline loops: CDR1 SGHRS, CDR2 YFSETQ. CDR3 coding DNA: TGCGCCAGCAGCGGAACGGGTCAAAAAACCGGGGAGCTGTTTTTT. This codes for CASSGTGQKTGELFF.

The chain couples TRBV18 to TRBJ2-5; no reliable D call. The CDR3 has 15 amino acids. The V gene's germline CDR1 is KGHSH and CDR2 LQKENI. The germline V and J ends were trimmed by 3 bases and 0 bases, with 11 bases remaining between them. In DNA form, the CDR3 reads TGTGCCAGCTCACCCATAAATCTAGACCAAGAGACCCAGTACTTC. It codes for CASSPINLDQETQYF.

The chain has TRBV19 and TRBJ2-6; no definite D call. The CDR3 consists of 13 residues. V was cut by 3 bases and J by 3 bases, with 3 bases left in between. Germline V lookup: CDR1 LNHDA, CDR2 SQIVND (reference sequence). CDR3 in DNA: TGTGCCAGTAGTATTAATGGGGCCAACGTCCTGACTTTC. It specifies CASSINGANVLTF. The variable domain in full, with the rest retrieved from reference TRBV19 and TRBJ2-6, is DGGITQSPKYLFRKEGQNVTLSCEQNLNHDAMYWYRQDPGQGLRLIYYSQIVNDFQKGDIAEGYSVSREKKESFPLTVTSAQKNPTAFYLCASSINGANVLTFGAGSRLTVL.